This passage covers 9 T cell receptor beta chains from one sample sequenced in a study of beta chain features in type 1 diabetes. Every isolated RNA sample was fully reverse transcribed, so sequencing captured expressed TCRB transcripts. Some clones are missing from TCRdb's copy, which holds only in-frame ones; the method was immunoSEQ multiplex PCR. The data show some 360,000 clones, about 10% seen once. Study-level points and caveats: People with Type 1 diabetes carried modestly yet significantly shorter TCRB CDR3s in all four CD4+ subsets.

For these receptors, no antigen is known. The sequencing sample was made of central memory CD4+ T cells from blood. These receptors were obtained from a man between 25 and 39 years old with type 1 diabetes.

At least ten counts were recorded for this clone. The chain has TRBV30 and TRBJ1-2; TRBD1 matches at 7 bases. Germline lookup yields CDR1 GTSNPN and CDR2 SVGIG (reference sequence). The CDR3 runs to 13 residues. Trimming at V came to 3 bases and at J to 5 bases, leaving 6 bases not matched to a gene. The CDR3 DNA reads TGTGCCTGGAGCCGGGACAGACCGTATGGCTACACCTTC. Protein: CAWSRDRPYGYTF.

The chain is built from TRBV5-1 and TRBJ2-5; no clear D. CDR3 length equals 15 residues. The ends were cut back, 2 bases at V and 5 bases at J, with 16 bases in the middle. Germline V gene data show CDR1 as SGHRS and CDR2 as YFSETQ. The CDR3 nucleotides are TGCGCCAGCAGCTTAGCCCAGTCCACCGGGGAGACCCAGTACTTC. It yields the protein CASSLAQSTGETQYF.

Note on this clone: Within the sample, other DNA sequences also encode this same CDR3. The chain couples TRBV9 to TRBJ2-7; D gene unclear. The length of the CDR3 is 14 residues. The V end lost 0 bases, the J end lost 0 bases, and 7 bases lay between the germline ends. Germline-derived CDR1 and CDR2 are SGDLS and YYNGEE. In nucleotides, the CDR3 is TGTGCCAGCAGCGTAGGGGGTGACTCCTACGAGCAGTACTTC. Translating it yields CASSVGGDSYEQYF. The full variable domain, rest sourced from reference TRBV9 and TRBJ2-7, is DSGVTQTPKHLITATGQRVTLRCSPRSGDLSVYWYQQSLDQGLQFLIQYYNGEERAKGNILERFSAQQFPDLHSELNLSSLELGDSALYFCASSVGGDSYEQYFGPGTRLTVT.

V usage is TRBV4-2 and J usage is TRBJ1-1, with 7 bases identical to TRBD1. V trimming: 4 bases; J trimming: 3 bases; junction bases outside the gene matches: 8. Germline V gene data show CDR1 as LGHNA and CDR2 as YNFKEQ. The CDR3 covers 15 residues. In DNA, the CDR3 is TGTGCCAGCAGCCCTGCCCCAGGGGGGGACACTGAAGCTTTCTTT. It yields the protein CASSPAPGGDTEAFF.

This clone has only a few counts. The chain uses TRBV5-6 and TRBJ1-2; tentatively, D is TRBD1 (6 bases). Trimming pared 3 bases from V and 0 bases from J, leaving 9 bases between. The CDR3 sequence is 14 residues long. Germline loops: CDR1 SGHDT, CDR2 YYEEEE. The CDR3: CASSSRQANYGYTF. The CDR3 nucleotides read TGTGCCAGCAGCTCCCGACAGGCTAACTATGGCTACACCTTC.

Of note for this clone: Other DNA sequences in the same sample also yield this CDR3. The V and J genes are TRBV7-2 and TRBJ2-3; tentatively, D is TRBD2 (5 bases). Germline loops: CDR1 SGHTA, CDR2 FQGNSA. CDR3 length equals 13 residues. V dropped 1 base and J dropped 5 bases, with 7 bases sitting between them. CDR3 in DNA: TGTGCCAGCAGCTTAGGAGGGCGAGATACGCAGTATTTT. This sequence encodes CASSLGGRDTQYF.

This clone was counted many times. This sequence joins TRBV7-9 and TRBJ2-5; a weak D match, TRBD1 (6 bases). V shed 5 bases and J shed 3 bases, with 22 bases lying between them. The CDR3 sequence is 17 residues long. Germline-derived CDR1 and CDR2 are SEHNR and FQNEAQ (reference sequence). Here the CDR3 DNA reads TGTGCCAGCAGCCCCCCCCTACGAAGGACAGTGAAAGAGACCCAGTACTTC. It yields the protein CASSPPLRRTVKETQYF. Using reference TRBV7-9 and TRBJ2-5 for the parts outside the CDR3, the full variable domain is DTGVSQNPRHKITKRGQNVTFRCDPISEHNRLYWYRQTLGQGPEFLTYFQNEAQLEKSRLLSDRFSAERPKGSFSTLEIQRTEQGDSAMYLCASSPPLRRTVKETQYFGPGTRLLVL.

Only a few counts were recorded for this clone. The V call is TRBV6-1, the J call TRBJ2-7, with D possibly being TRBD1 or TRBD2 (5 bases each). V dropped 1 base and J dropped 12 bases, with 13 bases sitting between them. CDR3 size: 12 residues. Germline V lookup: CDR1 MNHNS, CDR2 SASEGT. The CDR3 protein is CASSEGDLGTYF. The CDR3 nucleotides read TGTGCCAGCAGTGAAGGGGACCTCGGGACGTACTTC.

For the CDR3, the DNA is TGTGCCAGCAGCTTGTCAGGGGCCGGTACTGAAGCTTTCTTT. This codes for CASSLSGAGTEAFF. The V and J genes are TRBV5-4 and TRBJ1-1; tentatively, D is TRBD1 (6 bases). V was trimmed by 1 base and J by 5 bases, leaving 12 bases between them. This CDR3 contains 14 residues. CDR1 is SGHNT, CDR2 YYREEE, per germline (reference sequence).